Each of the 24 T cell receptor beta chains below was sequenced from the same sample in a study of identifying expanded T cells in peripheral blood. TCRdb keeps only in-frame clones here, not all; method: immunoSEQ multiplex PCR. The sample includes roughly 100,000 clones, 70% to 90% of them seen just once. Sequencing used blood. Receptors were obtained from a person aged 18 to 69 in good health.

The chain has TRBV6-5 and TRBJ1-2; D not resolved. The CDR3 covers 14 residues. Trimming took 0 bases from V and 2 from J, leaving 7 bases between them. CDR1 and CDR2 from the germline V gene are MNHEY and SVGAGI. In DNA, the CDR3 is TGTGCCAGCAGTTACTCGAGCGGGAACTATGGCTACACCTTC. It specifies CASSYSSGNYGYTF.

The chain is built from TRBV6-1 and TRBJ2-3; perhaps D is TRBD1 or TRBD2 (5 bases each). Germline values: CDR1 MNHNS, CDR2 SASEGT. Trimming stripped 8 bases from V and 3 bases from J, with 12 bases between. The CDR3 length is 13 residues. For the CDR3, the DNA is TGTGCCAGCGTGGGGGAAATTACAGATACGCAGTATTTT. It codes for CASVGEITDTQYF.

The V call is TRBV7-9, the J call TRBJ1-4; D is possibly TRBD1 (5 bases). CDR1 is SEHNR and CDR2 is FQNEAQ in the germline V gene (reference sequence). This CDR3 region has 16 residues. Trimming cost V 2 bases and J 6 bases, with 16 bases left between them. The CDR3 bases are TGTGCCAGCAGCTTAACGTTAGGGGACTCTGATGAAAAACTGTTTTTT. It yields the protein CASSLTLGDSDEKLFF.

In DNA, the CDR3 is TGCGCCAGCAGGACCGGGACTAGCGGAGGGGATACGCAGTATTTT. Its translation is CASRTGTSGGDTQYF. The chain recombines TRBV5-1 with TRBJ2-3, with TRBD2 matching 11 bases. This CDR3 spans 15 amino acids. CDR1 and CDR2 from the germline V gene are SGHRS and YFSETQ. With 5 bases clipped from V and 6 bases from J, the junction kept 8 bases outside the gene matches.

The rearrangement links TRBV19 to TRBJ1-2; 10 nucleotides line up with TRBD1. With V trimmed by 5 bases and J by 7 bases, 7 bases remained unmatched. The V gene's germline CDR1 is LNHDA and CDR2 SQIVND (reference sequence). The CDR3 is 14 residues long. In DNA form, the CDR3 reads TGTGCCAGTAGTGTGGGACAGGGGATCGGTGGCTACACCTTC. Protein sequence: CASSVGQGIGGYTF.

This sequence joins TRBV6-6 and TRBJ1-1; no clear D gene. V was pared by 7 bases and J by 7 bases, with 16 bases between. The CDR3 is made up of 13 amino acids. Germline V gene lookup returns CDR1 MNHNY and CDR2 SVGAGI (reference sequence). CDR3 sequence reads: CASIKGGAREAFF. The CDR3 nucleotides are TGTGCCAGCATCAAGGGAGGAGCGCGTGAAGCTTTCTTT.

This rearrangement joins TRBV27 to TRBJ1-2; D not resolved. Germline V gene lookup returns CDR1 MNHEY and CDR2 SMNVEV (reference sequence). This CDR3 spans 16 amino acids. Trimming cost V 3 bases and J 3 bases, with 17 bases left between them. CDR3 nucleotides: TGTGCCAGCAGTTTGACCCCCCTAGTTGCCGACTATGGCTACACCTTC. Translating it yields CASSLTPLVADYGYTF.

The J gene is TRBJ2-7, the V gene TRBV7-2; D is undetermined. Between the trimmed V and J ends, which lost 5 bases and 4 bases, there was a span of 15 bases. CDR1 is SGHTA, CDR2 FQGNSA, per germline. The CDR3 runs 14 residues. The CDR3 DNA follows: TGTGCCAGCAGCCAACTCGATGAGCCATACGAGCAGTACTTC. Protein product: CASSQLDEPYEQYF.

The chain couples TRBV11-3 to TRBJ1-1; D is unclear. In germline, CDR1 is SGHNT, CDR2 YENEEA. CDR3 length: 14 residues. Between the trimmed V and J ends, which lost 2 bases and 0 bases, there was a span of 7 bases. DNA of the CDR3: TGTGCCAGCAGCTTAACGGCCATGAACACTGAAGCTTTCTTT. It codes for CASSLTAMNTEAFF.

The V call is TRBV14, the J call TRBJ2-1; 13 bases are a match to TRBD2. This CDR3 is built from 16 residues. Germline V lookup: CDR1 SGHDN, CDR2 FVKESK. Trimming took 3 bases from V and 5 from J; bases not matched to a gene: 4. The CDR3 nucleotides are TGTGCCAGCAGCCACGGACTAGCGGGGGTCGACAATGAGCAGTTCTTC. This encodes CASSHGLAGVDNEQFF.

The V and J genes are TRBV7-8 and TRBJ1-3; D gene uncertain. Per germline, CDR1 SGHVS and CDR2 FQNEAQ. The V gene lost 4 bases and the J gene lost 0 bases, with 10 bases spanning the gap. This CDR3 spans 15 amino acids. CDR3 in DNA: TGTGCCAGCAGCTCAAGTCTGGGCTCTGGAAACACCATATATTTT. It is translated as CASSSSLGSGNTIYF.

V is TRBV5-1 and J is TRBJ2-3; 10 bases match TRBD2. CDR1 SGHRS and CDR2 YFSETQ come from the germline V gene. The CDR3 extends over 18 amino acids. V shed 0 bases, J shed 5 bases, and the junction held 12 bases outside the gene matches. The CDR3 is CASSLEGSGRADGDTQYF. CDR3 nucleotides: TGCGCCAGCAGCTTGGAGGGGAGCGGGAGGGCCGACGGAGATACGCAGTATTTT.

The chain links TRBV28 to TRBJ2-1; 8 positions match TRBD2. Looked up from germline, CDR1 is MDHEN and CDR2 is SYDVKM. This CDR3 comprises 13 residues. V was clipped by 6 bases and J by 5 bases; unmatched bases: 3. Written as DNA, the CDR3 is TGTGCCAGCAGGGCGGGAGGCCACAATGAGCAGTTCTTC. Its protein product is CASRAGGHNEQFF.

The CDR3 here is CASSAGDNEQFF. CDR3 coding DNA: TGTGCCAGTAGTGCAGGGGACAATGAGCAGTTCTTC. The chain has TRBV19 and TRBJ2-1; D possibly corresponds to TRBD1 (6 bases). In germline, CDR1 is LNHDA, CDR2 SQIVND (reference sequence). Trimming left V 5 bases short and J 5 bases short, with 7 bases between. The CDR3 extends over 12 amino acids.

The rearrangement links TRBV28 to TRBJ2-1; D perhaps matches TRBD2 (6 bases). V was clipped by 8 bases and J by 6 bases, with 20 bases between them. The germline CDR1 and CDR2 sequences are MDHEN and SYDVKM. The CDR3 consists of 15 residues. The CDR3 region is CASRARAGMGNEQFF. The CDR3 DNA follows: TGTGCCAGCCGAGCACGCGCGGGAATGGGCAATGAGCAGTTCTTC.

The chain joins TRBV5-1 to TRBJ2-3, with 8 bases fitting TRBD2. Germline CDR1 SGHRS, CDR2 YFSETQ. This CDR3 region has 17 residues. The V and J ends lost 2 bases and 0 bases, in that order; junction bases with no gene match: 8. CDR3 residues: CASSFSGELASTDTQYF. In DNA form, the CDR3 reads TGCGCCAGCAGCTTTAGCGGGGAATTAGCTAGCACAGATACGCAGTATTTT.

The chain couples TRBV4-2 to TRBJ1-2; D is perhaps TRBD1 (5 bases). CDR1 is LGHNA, CDR2 YNFKEQ, per germline. This CDR3 comprises 19 residues. V was clipped by 3 bases and J by 0 bases, with 23 bases between them. In DNA, the CDR3 is TGTGCCAGCAGCCACGACCGACGGAACGGACGGGGGGCTAACTATGGCTACACCTTC. Translated, it gives CASSHDRRNGRGANYGYTF.

The chain recombines TRBV6-1 with TRBJ1-3; D unclear. Germline V gene sequence: CDR1 MNHNS, CDR2 SASEGT. V lost 1 base and J lost 0, with 13 bases in between. The CDR3 is 17 residues long. CDR3 sequence reads: CASSEVNVWYSGNTIYF. The CDR3 nucleotides are TGTGCCAGCAGTGAAGTCAACGTCTGGTACTCTGGAAACACCATATATTTT.

This CDR3 is CASSPDSSSTDTQYF. DNA for the CDR3: TGTGCCAGCTCACCAGACAGCTCTAGCACAGATACGCAGTATTTT. The chain uses TRBV18 and TRBJ2-3, with D tentatively TRBD1 (5 bases). CDR3 size: 15 residues. The V end lost 2 bases, the J end lost 0 bases, and 9 bases lay between the germline ends. Germline CDR1 and CDR2: KGHSH and LQKENI.

The chain combines TRBV9 with TRBJ1-5; TRBD1 matches 9 bases. This CDR3 spans 15 amino acids. V dropped 0 bases and J dropped 4; count of bases not matched to a gene: 2. Looked up from germline, CDR1 is SGDLS and CDR2 is YYNGEE. The DNA of the CDR3 is TGTGCCAGCAGCGTAGGGACAGGGGAAAATCAGCCCCAGCATTTT. Translation: CASSVGTGENQPQHF.

This chain joins TRBV19 and TRBJ1-2; D might be TRBD1 (6 bases). This CDR3 is built from 14 residues. V dropped 7 bases and J dropped 5 bases, with 17 bases sitting between them. CDR1 and CDR2 from the germline V gene are LNHDA and SQIVND (reference sequence). The CDR3 region is CASNPRDKNYGYTF. In DNA form, the CDR3 reads TGTGCCAGTAACCCCCGGGACAAGAATTATGGCTACACCTTC.

This clone is a singleton in its sample. The rearrangement uses TRBV5-4 and TRBJ2-2; 10 positions match TRBD1. This CDR3 is 15 amino acids long. Looked up from germline, CDR1 is SGHNT and CDR2 is YYREEE (reference sequence). After removal of 2 bases from V and 3 bases from J, the junction contained 1 base not matched to a gene. CDR3 bases: TGTGCCAGCAGCTTCGGACAGGGGGACACCGGGGAGCTGTTTTTT. Its protein product is CASSFGQGDTGELFF.

The chain has TRBV10-3 and TRBJ1-5; D is uncertain. With 4 bases removed from V and 9 bases from J, the gap between germline ends came to 10 bases. Germline assignment: CDR1 ENHRY and CDR2 SYGVKD. The CDR3 loop spans 12 amino acids. This CDR3 is CAISGMEGPQHF. The CDR3 DNA sequence: TGTGCCATCAGTGGAATGGAAGGGCCCCAGCATTTT.

This chain joins TRBV7-2 and TRBJ1-2; possibly TRBD1 for D (6 bases). The germline gives CDR1 SGHTA, CDR2 FQGNSA. Deletions cut 5 bases from V and 6 bases from J, with 13 bases between. This CDR3 contains 13 residues. The chain's CDR3 is CASSLLRGDGYTF. Written as DNA, the CDR3 is TGTGCCAGCAGCCTCCTTAGGGGGGATGGCTACACCTTC.